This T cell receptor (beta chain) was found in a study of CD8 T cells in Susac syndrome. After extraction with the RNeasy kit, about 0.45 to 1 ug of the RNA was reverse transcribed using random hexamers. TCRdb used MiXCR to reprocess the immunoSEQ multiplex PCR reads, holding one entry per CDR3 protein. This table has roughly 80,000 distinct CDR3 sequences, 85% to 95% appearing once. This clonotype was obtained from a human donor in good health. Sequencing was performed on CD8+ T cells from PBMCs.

The chain's CDR3 is CASSFRTITSTDTQYF. For the CDR3, the DNA is TGTGCCAGCAGCTTTCGGACTATAACTAGCACAGATACGCAGTATTTT. J is TRBJ2-3 and V is TRBV5-4, with D perhaps TRBD2 (6 bases). Germline CDR1 SGHNT, CDR2 YYREEE (reference sequence). V was clipped by 2 bases and J by 0 bases, with 13 bases between them. The CDR3 consists of 16 residues.